This T cell receptor (beta chain) was profiled in a study of T cells after somatic rescue of genetic block. Assay used: immunoSEQ multiplex PCR; TCRdb lists only in-frame clones, some missing. This sample has 68,000 or so clones, with just under 95% found just once. The germline CDR1 and CDR2 sequences are MNHNS and SASEGT. The CDR3 runs to 15 residues. The junction had 5 bases not matched to a gene; V was cut back by 4 bases and J by 4 bases. What was sequenced was peripheral blood mononuclear cells (PBMCs). The chain recombines TRBV6-1 with TRBJ2-2; 8 nucleotides match TRBD2. The clonotype originates from a man between 35 and 55 years old. Written as DNA, the CDR3 is TGTGCCAGCAGTGTCGGGAGGGGTCGCACCGGGGAGCTGTTTTTT. This translates into CASSVGRGRTGELFF.